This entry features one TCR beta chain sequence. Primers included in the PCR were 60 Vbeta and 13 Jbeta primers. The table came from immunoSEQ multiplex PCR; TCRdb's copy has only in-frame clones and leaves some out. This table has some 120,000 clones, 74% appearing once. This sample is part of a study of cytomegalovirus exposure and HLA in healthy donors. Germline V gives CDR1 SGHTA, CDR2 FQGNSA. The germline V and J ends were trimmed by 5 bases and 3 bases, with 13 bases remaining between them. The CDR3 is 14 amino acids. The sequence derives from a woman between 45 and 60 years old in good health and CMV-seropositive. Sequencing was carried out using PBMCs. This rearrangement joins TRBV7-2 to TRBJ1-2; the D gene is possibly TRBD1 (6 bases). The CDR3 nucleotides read TGTGCCAGCAGCCCCAGGGGAGGGGACTATGGCTACACCTTC. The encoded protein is CASSPRGGDYGYTF.